This entry features one T cell receptor (beta chain) sequence. Which antigen it targets is not known. No base quality information exists; no much larger clone differs at one position. This sample is drawn from a study of blood T cell repertoires in COVID-19 (dated by TCRdb to about 2020). Background on the whole study: Samples from collaborators originated in the United States, Italy and Spain and spanned both the acute and convalescent phases of COVID-19. Samples were obtained from the ongoing ImmuneRACE study (first 160 participants) and from 1,254 subjects provided by 6 global collaborators. The material from the prospective study consisted of cDNA or gDNA derived from T cells, B-cell-depleted T cells, or PBMCs. Where HLA class I and class II types were available, the types were taken from metadata supplied by the sample provider, not from assay-based typing. A freely available public database, intended as a resource for researchers studying the immune response to SARS-CoV-2, is where the repertoires were released. Sample metadata almost always included a de-identified subject ID, COVID-19 status, age in years and sex. The dataset comprised deeply sampled blood TCRbeta repertoires from subjects exposed to, actively infected with, or recovered from COVID-19. Study-level results and caveats: How much clinical and demographic metadata was included differed by source and by participant, and the metadata was provided uncurated.

Participants in the prospective study were aged roughly 18 to 100 years, lived in 24 United States geographic areas, and enrolled through a virtual design. To assign participants to cohorts, the prospective study relied on clinical history that participants themselves reported in a screening survey and a study questionnaire. Each participant in the prospective study had whole blood, serum and a nasopharyngeal or oropharyngeal swab collected by mobile phlebotomists. Participants in the prospective study had the option to provide additional blood draws and questionnaires over a 2-month period. Prospective study blood samples were shipped either frozen or at room temperature before DNA extraction. The immunoSEQ Assay, a bias-controlled multiplex PCR, was used to amplify TCRbeta CDR3 regions from genomic DNA. As for how the authors treated the data: The number of nucleated cells in each sample was estimated from the amplification of reference gene primers within the assay. To quantify the absolute abundance of each unique TCRbeta CDR3 rearrangement, sequence reads were collapsed and filtered. For each sample, productive Simpson clonality was calculated by taking the square root of Simpson's diversity index across productive rearrangements. This immuneACCESS table, as held by TCRdb, lists in-frame sequences with V and J called but not all clones. Of the missing ones, under half trace to an unresolved V gene in checked studies; the others have no known cause. For V, J and clone size, that table is used; D and trimming come from the DNA. The sample profile shows some 380,000 clones; nearly 90% of them were found once. Around 2.1% of the sample is held by the ten biggest clonotypes.

The receptor comes from a woman aged 40 to 55 with acute COVID-19. Specimen: PBMCs or T cells enriched from blood (not recorded which).

The sequence in DNA is TGCGCCAGCAGCCGACTGAGGGGAACCGGGACAGCTCTTTCACCCCTCCACTTT. It specifies CASSRLRGTGTALSPLHF. This chain joins TRBV4-1 to TRBJ1-6; 7 central bases correspond to TRBD1. V trim: 4 bases; J trim: 9 bases; unmatched bases: 18. In the germline V gene, CDR1 corresponds to MGHRA and CDR2 to YSYEKL. Taken from cysteine to phenylalanine, the CDR3 has 18 residues. The sequence is cut down to CDR3 DNA, 54 bases in frame from base 1.